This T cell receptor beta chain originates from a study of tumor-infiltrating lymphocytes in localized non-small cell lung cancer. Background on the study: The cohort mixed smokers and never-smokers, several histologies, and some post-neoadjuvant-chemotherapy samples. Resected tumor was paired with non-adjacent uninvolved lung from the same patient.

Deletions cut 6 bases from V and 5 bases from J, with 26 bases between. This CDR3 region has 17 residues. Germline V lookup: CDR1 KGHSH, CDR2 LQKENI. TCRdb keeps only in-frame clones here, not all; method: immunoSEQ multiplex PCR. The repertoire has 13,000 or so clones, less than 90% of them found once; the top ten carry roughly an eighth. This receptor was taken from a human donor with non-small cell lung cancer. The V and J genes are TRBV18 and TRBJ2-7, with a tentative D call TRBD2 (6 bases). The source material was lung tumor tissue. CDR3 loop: CASSPFTRGGAGDEQYF. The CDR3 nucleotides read TGTGCCAGCTCGCCGTTTACCCGGGGCGGGGCCGGGGACGAGCAGTACTTC. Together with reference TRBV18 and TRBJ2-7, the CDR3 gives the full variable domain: NAGVMQNPRHLVRRRGQEARLRCSPMKGHSHVYWYRQLPEEGLKFMVYLQKENIIDESGMPKERFSAEFPKEGPSILRIQQVVRGDSAAYFCASSPFTRGGAGDEQYFGPGTRLTVT.